The TCR beta chain under discussion was sequenced for a study of human T cells and chemical hapten exposure. About the research overall: The study lasted approximately 26 weeks, and patients were dosed weekly with diphenylcyclopropenone on the scalp throughout.

Time point defined: patch test 2, 6 weeks after DPC sensitization. The treatment denotes: therapeutic diphenylcyclopropenone sensitization with weekly scalp DPC. The starting material, unfractionated whole blood, was used for total RNA extraction. TCRdb analysed the RACE reads with MiXCR anew, one entry per CDR3 protein. The sample lists roughly 40,000 distinct CDR3 sequences; 9.5% to 10% were seen once. This CDR3 region has 17 residues. Trimming removed 2 bases from V and 3 bases from J, with 20 bases in between. This clonotype was seen a few times. The specimen comprised whole blood, sampled in connection with sensitization to the hapten diphenylcyclopropenone (DPC). The chain employs TRBV12-3 or TRBV12-4 and TRBJ2-7; D perhaps matches TRBD1 (7 bases). This TCR came from a woman aged 25 to 45 with alopecia areata. Some clones in this sample may be carry-over from other donors' samples. CDR3 region: CASSLWGARQGRYEQYF. CDR3 nucleotide sequence: TGTGCCAGCAGTTTATGGGGGGCGAGACAGGGACGCTACGAGCAGTACTTC.